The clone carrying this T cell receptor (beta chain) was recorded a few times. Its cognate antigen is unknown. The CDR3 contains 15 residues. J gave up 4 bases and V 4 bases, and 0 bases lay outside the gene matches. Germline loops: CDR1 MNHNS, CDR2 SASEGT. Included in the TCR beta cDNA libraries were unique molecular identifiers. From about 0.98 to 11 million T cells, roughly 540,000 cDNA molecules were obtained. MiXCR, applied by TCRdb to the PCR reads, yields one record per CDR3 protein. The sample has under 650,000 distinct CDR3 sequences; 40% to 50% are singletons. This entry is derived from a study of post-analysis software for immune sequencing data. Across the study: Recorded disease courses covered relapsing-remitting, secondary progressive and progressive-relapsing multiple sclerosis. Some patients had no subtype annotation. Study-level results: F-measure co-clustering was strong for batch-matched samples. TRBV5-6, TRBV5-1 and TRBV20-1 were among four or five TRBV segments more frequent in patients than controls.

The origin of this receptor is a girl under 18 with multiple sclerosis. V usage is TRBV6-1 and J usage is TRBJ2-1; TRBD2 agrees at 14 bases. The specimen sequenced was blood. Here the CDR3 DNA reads TGTGCCAGCAGTGGACTAGCGGGAGGGTACAATGAGCAGTTCTTC. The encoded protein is CASSGLAGGYNEQFF.